This is a list of T cell receptor beta chains from one sample in a study of T cells in Graves' hyperthyroidism and ophthalmopathy. TCRdb recomputed calls from the multiplex PCR reads with MiXCR, one row per CDR3 protein. The sample gives around 620,000 distinct CDR3 sequences, roughly 17% of which show up once; 3.5% to 4% is in the top ten. Sequenced sample: blood. The receptors come from a woman aged 25-40 years with Graves' hyperthyroidism. The CDR3 runs from the conserved cysteine through the conserved F or W. Each record gives: D gene, V gene, J gene, clone size, CDR3 DNA, CDR3 protein. D genes are given only for firm matches. Expanded clones are given a class, and other clones once, few, many or no size at all.

D: TRBD2
V: TRBV27
J: TRBJ2-1
size: many
DNA: TGTGCCAGCAGTAGGGGAGCGGGGCTGACCATATACAATGAGCAGTTCTTC
CDR3: CASSRGAGLTIYNEQFF

D: -
V: TRBV6-2/TRBV6-3
J: TRBJ1-2
size: many
DNA: TGTGCCAGCAGTTGGGGGACTACCTATGGCTACACCTTC
CDR3: CASSWGTTYGYTF

D: -
V: TRBV5-4
J: TRBJ2-7
size: -
DNA: TGTGCCAGCAGCTTGGGCTCCAGGGTTGTAGGCGAGCAGTACTTC
CDR3: CASSLGSRVVGEQYF

D: TRBD1
V: TRBV5-1
J: TRBJ2-1
size: few
DNA: TGCGCCAGCAGCATAACCCTTGTACAGACAGGGACAGCCTACAATGAGCAGTTCTTC
CDR3: CASSITLVQTGTAYNEQFF

D: TRBD1
V: TRBV20-1
J: TRBJ2-1
size: -
DNA: TGCAGTGCAGGGACAGCCCGCTATGAGCAGTTCTTC
CDR3: CSAGTARYEQFF

D: TRBD1
V: TRBV6-1
J: TRBJ2-1
size: many
DNA: TGTGCCAGCACCCCGGACAGGGAAGGGTACAATGAGCAGTTCTTC
CDR3: CASTPDREGYNEQFF

D: -
V: TRBV10-1
J: TRBJ1-1
size: many
DNA: TGCGCCAGCAGTGAGTCCCGGGTGGCAGGCCGCATGAACACTGAAGCTTTCTTT
CDR3: CASSESRVAGRMNTEAFF

D: -
V: TRBV12-3/TRBV12-4
J: TRBJ2-7
size: once
DNA: TGTGCCAGCAGTTTTCGGGGGGCCCCGAGCTCCTACGAGCAGTACTTC
CDR3: CASSFRGAPSSYEQYF

D: TRBD2
V: TRBV27
J: TRBJ2-7
size: few
DNA: TGTGCCAGCAGCCCCGGACTAGCATCTAAGGTCGAGCAGTACTTC
CDR3: CASSPGLASKVEQYF

D: -
V: TRBV5-1
J: TRBJ2-3
size: many
DNA: TGCGCCAGCAGCTTGGGGAGGCCGTCCACAGATACGCAGTATTTT
CDR3: CASSLGRPSTDTQYF

D: TRBD2
V: TRBV29-1
J: TRBJ2-2
size: -
DNA: TGCAGCGTTGATGAGGGAGGGGCGAACACTGGGGAGCTGTTTTTT
CDR3: CSVDEGGANTGELFF

D: -
V: TRBV30
J: TRBJ2-1
size: -
DNA: TGTGCCTGGAGTGCTCAGGGGTCGTATGAGCAGTTCTTC
CDR3: CAWSAQGSYEQFF

D: -
V: TRBV7-2
J: TRBJ2-7
size: many
DNA: TGTGCCAGCAGCTTAACAGCCCGCTACGAGCAGTACTTC
CDR3: CASSLTARYEQYF

D: TRBD1
V: TRBV29-1
J: TRBJ1-2
size: -
DNA: TGCAGCGTTGAAGAGGGACAGGGGGCAGGAGGCTACACCTTC
CDR3: CSVEEGQGAGGYTF

D: -
V: TRBV6-1
J: TRBJ1-2
size: few
DNA: TGTGCCAGCAGTCCTGACCACCTCCGGGCCCTCTATGGCTACACCTTC
CDR3: CASSPDHLRALYGYTF

D: -
V: TRBV28
J: TRBJ2-3
size: many
DNA: TGTGCCAGCAGCGATCCTACCGAGGGTTCAGATACGCAGTATTTT
CDR3: CASSDPTEGSDTQYF

D: -
V: TRBV4-1
J: TRBJ2-7
size: few
DNA: TGCGCCAGCAGCTATATAACTGGGTACGAGCAGTACTTC
CDR3: CASSYITGYEQYF

D: -
V: TRBV20-1
J: TRBJ1-1
size: few
DNA: TGCAGTGCTCCTTCTTGGGGAAGGAACACTGAAGCTTTCTTT
CDR3: CSAPSWGRNTEAFF

D: -
V: TRBV28
J: TRBJ2-7
size: many
DNA: TGTGCCAGCAGTTTATATCAAGAGGTGGAGACCGAGCAGTACTTC
CDR3: CASSLYQEVETEQYF

D: -
V: TRBV11-2
J: TRBJ1-1
size: many
DNA: TGTGCCAGCAGCTTAGCCCCCAGGGGACGATGGACTGAAGCTTTCTTT
CDR3: CASSLAPRGRWTEAFF

D: -
V: TRBV28
J: TRBJ1-6
size: many
DNA: TGTGCCAGCAGTCTTGGACAAGTGCGTAATTCACCCCTCCACTTT
CDR3: CASSLGQVRNSPLHF

D: -
V: TRBV9
J: TRBJ2-5
size: few
DNA: TGTGCCAGCAGCGTAGGGCAGACAGAGACCCAGTACTTC
CDR3: CASSVGQTETQYF

D: -
V: TRBV6-1
J: TRBJ1-2
size: many
DNA: TGTGCCAGCAGTGAAGACAACGGATCTAACTATGGCTACACCTTC
CDR3: CASSEDNGSNYGYTF

D: TRBD1
V: TRBV7-3
J: TRBJ1-2
size: many
DNA: TGTGCCAGCAGCAAGGACAGGGTATATGGCTACACCTTC
CDR3: CASSKDRVYGYTF

D: -
V: TRBV11-3
J: TRBJ2-3
size: many
DNA: TGTGCCAGCAGCTCCCCAGGCAGACAGGGCACAGATACGCAGTATTTT
CDR3: CASSSPGRQGTDTQYF

D: -
V: TRBV19
J: TRBJ1-5
size: once
DNA: TGTGCCAGTAGCGTTTTTCCGGGCCTGGGGAGTAGTAGCAATCAGCCCCAGCATTTT
CDR3: CASSVFPGLGSSSNQPQHF

D: TRBD2
V: TRBV18
J: TRBJ2-1
size: many
DNA: TGTGCCAGCTCACCACCGTATGGTAGCGGGAGGGCCGAGCAGTTCTTC
CDR3: CASSPPYGSGRAEQFF

D: TRBD1
V: TRBV6-6
J: TRBJ1-6
size: few
DNA: TGTGCCAGCAGTTACTCTGACCGCCAAGGGGGCGAAGGCTCACCCCTCCACTTT
CDR3: CASSYSDRQGGEGSPLHF

D: -
V: TRBV30
J: TRBJ1-4
size: many
DNA: TGTGCCTGGAGGCCAACAGGGACACCAACTAATGAAAAACTGTTTTTT
CDR3: CAWRPTGTPTNEKLFF

D: TRBD2
V: TRBV27
J: TRBJ2-1
size: -
DNA: TGTGCCAGCAGCCAAGGCGCCCTAGCGGGAGGGCCCTACAATGAGCAGTTCTTC
CDR3: CASSQGALAGGPYNEQFF

D: TRBD1
V: TRBV27
J: TRBJ2-7
size: many
DNA: TGTGCCAGCAGTTACCGGACAGGGCACCACGAGCAGTACTTC
CDR3: CASSYRTGHHEQYF

D: TRBD2
V: TRBV11-3
J: TRBJ2-5
size: few
DNA: TGTGCCAGCAGTCAGGGGTGGCGGGAGGGCCAGGAGACCCAGTACTTC
CDR3: CASSQGWREGQETQYF

D: -
V: TRBV7-2
J: TRBJ1-2
size: -
DNA: TGTGCCAGCAGCCCGTATGCGGGGGGAGGCGGCTACACCTTC
CDR3: CASSPYAGGGGYTF

D: TRBD1
V: TRBV6-1
J: TRBJ1-2
size: few
DNA: TGTGCCAGCGACATGGACAGGAGCTATGGCTACACCTTC
CDR3: CASDMDRSYGYTF

D: -
V: TRBV7-2
J: TRBJ1-4
size: few
DNA: TGTGCCAGCAGGAGGGCGGGGGGCGGTGGTGAAAAACTGTTTTTT
CDR3: CASRRAGGGGEKLFF

D: -
V: TRBV28
J: TRBJ1-1
size: -
DNA: TGTGCCAGCAAGAATGACCCATACACTGAAGCTTTCTTT
CDR3: CASKNDPYTEAFF

D: TRBD1
V: TRBV28
J: TRBJ1-6
size: many
DNA: TGTGCCAGCAGTTTTCAGGGACAGGGCGCTTCACCCCTCCACTTT
CDR3: CASSFQGQGASPLHF

D: TRBD2
V: TRBV7-2
J: TRBJ2-1
size: -
DNA: TGTGCCAGCAGCTTAACACTAGCGGGAGGGCGATATGAGCAGTTCTTC
CDR3: CASSLTLAGGRYEQFF

D: TRBD1
V: TRBV10-3
J: TRBJ2-1
size: -
DNA: TGTGCCATCAACGAAGGGACAGGTAGGGGCAATGAGCAGTTCTTC
CDR3: CAINEGTGRGNEQFF

D: -
V: TRBV7-9
J: TRBJ1-5
size: -
DNA: TGTGCCAGCAGCTTAACGGCCCAGCCCCAGCATTTT
CDR3: CASSLTAQPQHF

D: -
V: TRBV13
J: TRBJ2-6
size: many
DNA: TGTGCCAGCAGCTTAGGACAGGGTGGGGCCAACGTCCTGACTTTC
CDR3: CASSLGQGGANVLTF

D: -
V: TRBV10-3
J: TRBJ2-7
size: -
DNA: TGTGCCATCAGTGAGTTAGACTCCGCCTACGAGCAGTACTTC
CDR3: CAISELDSAYEQYF

D: -
V: TRBV27
J: TRBJ1-1
size: many
DNA: TGTGCCAGCAGTCACGAATCGAACACTGAAGCTTTCTTT
CDR3: CASSHESNTEAFF

D: TRBD1
V: TRBV12-3/TRBV12-4
J: TRBJ2-7
size: many
DNA: TGTGCCAGCAGTTTAGCGGGACAGGGGGCCCTCGAGCAGTACTTC
CDR3: CASSLAGQGALEQYF

D: TRBD1
V: TRBV28
J: TRBJ2-6
size: many
DNA: TGTGCCAGCAGTTCCTTCGGGACAGGGCTTTCTGGGGCCAACGTCCTGACTTTC
CDR3: CASSSFGTGLSGANVLTF

D: -
V: TRBV7-9
J: TRBJ1-1
size: few
DNA: TGTGCCAGCAGCCAGACAGGTCCCACTGAAGCTTTCTTT
CDR3: CASSQTGPTEAFF

D: -
V: TRBV7-9
J: TRBJ1-1
size: once
DNA: TGTGCCAGCAGGTTGGGGAGCAGCACTGAAGCTTTCTTT
CDR3: CASRLGSSTEAFF

D: TRBD1
V: TRBV14
J: TRBJ1-1
size: few
DNA: TGTGCCAGCAGCCAGGACAGGGATGTCACTGAAGCTTTCTTT
CDR3: CASSQDRDVTEAFF

D: TRBD1
V: TRBV9
J: TRBJ1-6
size: -
DNA: TGTGCCAGCGGGGGGACAGGTATGCCATCACCCCTCCACTTT
CDR3: CASGGTGMPSPLHF